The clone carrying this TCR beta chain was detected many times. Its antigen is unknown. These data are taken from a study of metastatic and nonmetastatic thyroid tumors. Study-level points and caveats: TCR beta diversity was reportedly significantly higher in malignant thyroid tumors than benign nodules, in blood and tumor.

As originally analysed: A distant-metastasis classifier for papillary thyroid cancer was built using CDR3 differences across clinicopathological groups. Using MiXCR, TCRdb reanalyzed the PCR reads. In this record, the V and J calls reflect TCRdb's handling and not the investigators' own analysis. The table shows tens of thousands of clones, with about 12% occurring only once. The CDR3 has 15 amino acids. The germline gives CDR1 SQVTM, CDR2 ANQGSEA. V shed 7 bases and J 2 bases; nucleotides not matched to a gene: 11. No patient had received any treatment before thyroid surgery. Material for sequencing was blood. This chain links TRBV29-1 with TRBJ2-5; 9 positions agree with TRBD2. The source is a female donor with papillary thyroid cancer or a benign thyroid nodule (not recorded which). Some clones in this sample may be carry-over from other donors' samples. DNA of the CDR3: TGCAGCGCCGGGCCCCGCGGGAGGGCTCAAGAGACCCAGTACTTC. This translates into CSAGPRGRAQETQYF.